The present entry profiles one T cell receptor (beta chain) with its context. The antigen is unknown. The data were obtained in a study of liver allograft versus peripheral blood T cells. Turning to the study itself: Comparing T cell receptor repertoires in transplanted livers with those in recipients' peripheral blood was part of the design. Study-wide findings and caveats: As reported, T cell receptor repertoires inside liver allografts differed from those present in peripheral blood.

TCRdb analysed the reads with MiXCR anew, one entry per CDR3 protein. This table holds a few thousand distinct CDR3 sequences, 11% to 15% found once. Germline V gives CDR1 LNHDA, CDR2 SQIVND (reference sequence). The CDR3 consists of 13 residues. V shed 3 bases and J shed 7 bases, with 12 bases lying between them. This chain links TRBV19 with TRBJ1-2, with D perhaps matching TRBD1 (5 bases). The receptor comes from a human patient who had a liver transplant. Some T cells may possibly be graft donor cells. The CDR3 sequence is CASSILSGSGYTF. In nucleotides, the CDR3 is TGTGCCAGTAGTATCCTATCAGGGTCTGGCTACACCTTC.